The 2 T cell receptor beta chains presented below share a single source sample, sequenced in a study of cytotoxic CD8 clonotypes in ibrutinib-treated CLL. Data came from immunoSEQ multiplex PCR; TCRdb stores just in-frame clones and leaves some out. Found here are fewer than 150,000 clones, 80% to 90% of them singletons; the top ten hold around 3.3%. The sample consisted of PBMCs, taken after 24 months of ibrutinib treatment. These receptors were taken from a human donor with chronic lymphocytic leukemia.

The V and J genes are TRBV5-1 and TRBJ1-1; D might be TRBD1 (6 bases). V was clipped by 3 bases and J by 5 bases, with 17 bases between them. This CDR3 spans 15 amino acids. CDR1 is SGHRS and CDR2 is YFSETQ in the germline V gene. As DNA, the CDR3 is TGCGCCAGCAGCTCCGAATCGGGACATAGTACTGAAGCTTTCTTT. Amino acids: CASSSESGHSTEAFF. Complete variable domain (other parts from reference TRBV5-1 and TRBJ1-1): KAGVTQTPRYLIKTRGQQVTLSCSPISGHRSVSWYQQTPGQGLQFLFEYFSETQRNKGNFPGRFSGRQFSNSRSEMNVSTLELGDSALYLCASSSESGHSTEAFFGQGTRLTVV.

The CDR3 reads CASNSRDGTQYF. DNA of the CDR3: TGTGCCAGTAATTCCCGAGATGGGACCCAGTACTTC. J is TRBJ2-5 and V is TRBV19; D remains unclear. V lost 7 bases to trimming and J lost 7 bases, with 13 bases between them. Germline V gene sequence: CDR1 LNHDA, CDR2 SQIVND (reference sequence). CDR3 length: 12 residues.